The 4 T cell receptor beta chains below were found in one sample sequenced in a study of T cell changes during pregnancy in multiple sclerosis. Using immunoSEQ multiplex PCR, the repertoire was profiled, and TCRdb retains in-frame clones only, with some absent. The repertoire holds roughly 38,000 clones, about 90% seen once, with under 0.75% in the top ten. Source: CD4+ T cells from peripheral blood mononuclear cells, taken in the second trimester of pregnancy. The receptors originated from a female donor in good health, enrolled as a control in a pregnancy study.

The chain links TRBV4-2 to TRBJ2-7; D perhaps matches TRBD2 (6 bases). V was cut by 0 bases and J by 0 bases, with 12 bases left in between. The CDR3 has 16 residues. Germline assignment: CDR1 LGHNA and CDR2 YNFKEQ. The CDR3 reads CASSQELWGDSYEQYF. The CDR3 bases are TGTGCCAGCAGCCAAGAGTTGTGGGGGGACTCCTACGAGCAGTACTTC.

The J gene is TRBJ1-2, the V gene TRBV4-2, with TRBD1 matching 8 bases. CDR3 length: 16 amino acids. J was trimmed by 2 bases and V by 4 bases; bases with no gene match: 9. CDR1 is LGHNA, CDR2 YNFKEQ, per germline. The CDR3 DNA sequence: TGTGCCAGCAGCCGAGGGACAGGAACCTTAAACTATGGCTACACCTTC. This sequence encodes CASSRGTGTLNYGYTF.

The chain employs TRBV14 and TRBJ1-2; TRBD1 agrees at 9 bases. This CDR3 is built from 14 residues. V dropped 2 bases and J dropped 7; count of bases not matched to a gene: 5. Looked up from germline, CDR1 is SGHDN and CDR2 is FVKESK. CDR3 amino acids: CASSQIQGAGGYTF. The CDR3 nucleotides read TGTGCCAGCAGCCAAATACAGGGGGCTGGTGGCTACACCTTC.

This chain uses TRBV2 with TRBJ2-5; possible D gene TRBD2, 6 bases. Germline V gene sequence: CDR1 SNHLY, CDR2 FYNNEI. This CDR3 has 15 amino acids. V was clipped by 11 bases and J by 4 bases, with 23 bases between them. The CDR3 DNA is TGTGCCTCAGACCCCTGGGACTCAGGGAGAGAGACCCAGTACTTC. Protein product: CASDPWDSGRETQYF.